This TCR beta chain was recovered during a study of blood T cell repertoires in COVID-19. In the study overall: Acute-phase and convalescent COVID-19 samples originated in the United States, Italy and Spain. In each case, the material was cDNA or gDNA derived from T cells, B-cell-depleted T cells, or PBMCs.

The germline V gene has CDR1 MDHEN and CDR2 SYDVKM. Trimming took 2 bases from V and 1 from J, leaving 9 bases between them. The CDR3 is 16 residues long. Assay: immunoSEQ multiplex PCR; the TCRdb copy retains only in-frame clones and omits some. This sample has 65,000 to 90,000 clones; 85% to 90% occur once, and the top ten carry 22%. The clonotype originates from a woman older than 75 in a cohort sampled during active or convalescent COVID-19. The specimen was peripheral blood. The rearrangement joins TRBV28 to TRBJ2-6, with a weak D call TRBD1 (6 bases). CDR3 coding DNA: TGTGCCAGCAGTTTACCTACAGGGTCTGGGGCCAACGTCCTGACTTTC. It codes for CASSLPTGSGANVLTF.